These 20 T cell receptor beta chains share one sample of origin, sequenced in a study of Tregs in tolerant kidney transplant recipients. Their recognized antigens are unknown. Clones were sequenced by immunoSEQ multiplex PCR, and TCRdb holds only the in-frame ones, with some missing. The table has 20,000 or so clones, around three fifths seen once. The sample was Tregs from blood cultured with allogeneic cells. These receptors all stem from a human donor in good health.

The rearrangement uses TRBV19 and TRBJ1-2; D possibly corresponds to TRBD1 (6 bases). The germline V gene encodes CDR1 LNHDA and CDR2 SQIVND (reference sequence). V was cut by 6 bases and J by 0 bases, with 17 bases left in between. The CDR3 is 16 amino acids. CDR3 loop: CASSKRGPSANYGYTF. The DNA of the CDR3 is TGTGCCAGTAGCAAACGGGGGCCATCGGCTAACTATGGCTACACCTTC.

The V gene is TRBV29-1, the J gene TRBJ1-5; D unclear. Germline CDR1 reads SQVTM; CDR2 reads ANQGSEA. The CDR3 runs 15 residues. Trimming pared 2 bases from V and 1 base from J, leaving 12 bases between. CDR3 nucleotides: TGCAGCGTTGAAAGATGGAGGGAGAGCAATCAGCCCCAGCATTTT. This translates into CSVERWRESNQPQHF.

The chain is built from TRBV6-6 and TRBJ1-2; D remains ambiguous. The V and J ends lost 5 bases and 2 bases respectively, with 15 bases between them. CDR1 and CDR2 from the germline V gene are MNHNY and SVGAGI (reference sequence). This CDR3 comprises 15 residues. Here the CDR3 DNA reads TGTGCCAGCAGTGACCGATCTGGGATCAACTATGGCTACACCTTC. Translated: CASSDRSGINYGYTF.

This clone occurred once. This chain connects TRBV5-4 to TRBJ2-7, with a tentative D call TRBD1 (5 bases). CDR1 SGHNT and CDR2 YYREEE come from the germline V gene (reference sequence). This CDR3 has 11 residues. Trimming took off 3 bases at V and 7 bases at J, with 8 bases between the two ends. The CDR3 bases are TGTGCCAGCAGCTCAAACAGGGAGCAGTACTTC. Translating it yields CASSSNREQYF. Using reference TRBV5-4 and TRBJ2-7 for the parts outside the CDR3, the full variable domain is ETGVTQSPTHLIKTRGQQVTLRCSSQSGHNTVSWYQQALGQGPQFIFQYYREEENGRGNFPPRFSGLQFPNYSSELNVNALELDDSALYLCASSSNREQYFGPGTRLTVT.

The V gene is TRBV27, the J gene TRBJ1-5; TRBD1 agrees at 8 bases. The germline V gene encodes CDR1 MNHEY and CDR2 SMNVEV (reference sequence). V lost 6 bases to trimming and J lost 4 bases; unmatched junction nucleotides: 8. The CDR3 runs 15 residues. The chain's CDR3 is CASRIGTGMNQPQHF. CDR3 DNA sequence: TGTGCCAGCAGGATCGGGACAGGCATGAATCAGCCCCAGCATTTT.

The V gene is TRBV4-1, the J gene TRBJ1-2; D remains ambiguous. This CDR3 has 15 amino acids. CDR1 and CDR2 (germline): MGHRA, YSYEKL. Between the trimmed V and J ends, which lost 3 bases and 0 bases, there was a span of 11 bases. The CDR3 bases are TGCGCCAGCAGCCAGGGCGTGCATTCTAACTATGGCTACACCTTC. Translating it yields CASSQGVHSNYGYTF.

The chain uses TRBV7-8 and TRBJ1-1, with 12 bases fitting TRBD1. Per germline, CDR1 SGHVS and CDR2 FQNEAQ. Trimming cost V 5 bases and J 1 base; bases outside gene matches: 8. The CDR3 runs to 17 residues. The CDR3 region has the DNA TGTGCCAGCAGCCTCCGGGACAGGGGGCCCAGGAACACTGAAGCTTTCTTT. It yields the protein CASSLRDRGPRNTEAFF.

The chain recombines TRBV4-1 with TRBJ2-7; 7 bases line up with TRBD2. This CDR3 has 19 residues. The germline gives CDR1 MGHRA, CDR2 YSYEKL. J gave up 3 bases and V 0 bases, and 17 bases lay outside the gene matches. The CDR3 sequence is CASSQEPGRASGVYYEQYF. Written as DNA, the CDR3 is TGCGCCAGCAGCCAAGAGCCCGGGCGGGCCAGCGGGGTTTACTACGAGCAGTACTTC.

This chain uses TRBV7-8 with TRBJ1-2; weak D call: TRBD1 (6 bases). Deletions cut 3 bases from V and 2 bases from J, with 16 bases between. The CDR3 is made up of 16 amino acids. Germline V gene lookup returns CDR1 SGHVS and CDR2 FQNEAQ. The CDR3 bases are TGTGCCAGCAGCTTCCTTGGACAGAAATCAAACTATGGCTACACCTTC. It codes for CASSFLGQKSNYGYTF. The full variable domain, rest sourced from reference TRBV7-8 and TRBJ1-2, is GAGVSQSPRYKVAKRGQDVALRCDPISGHVSLFWYQQALGQGPEFLTYFQNEAQLDKSGLPSDRFFAERPEGSVSTLKIQRTQQEDSAVYLCASSFLGQKSNYGYTFGSGTRLTVV.

This clone was seen only once. The chain recombines TRBV7-3 with TRBJ2-3; 8 nucleotides agree with TRBD2. Unmatched junction bases numbered 4, after V lost 3 bases and J lost 2 bases. The CDR3 spans 15 residues. The germline gives CDR1 SGHTA, CDR2 FQGTGA. The CDR3 loop is CASSFSGGYTDTQYF. The DNA of the CDR3 is TGTGCCAGCAGCTTCAGCGGGGGCTACACAGATACGCAGTATTTT.

This rearrangement joins TRBV2 to TRBJ2-1; 10 bases fit TRBD2. Unmatched junction bases numbered 11, after V lost 8 bases and J lost 7 bases. There are 15 residues in the CDR3. Germline V gene data show CDR1 as SNHLY and CDR2 as FYNNEI. The CDR3 DNA sequence: TGTGCCAGCTGCCTGAGAACTAGCGGGACGAATGAGCAGTTCTTC. Amino acid sequence: CASCLRTSGTNEQFF.

V and J are TRBV15 and TRBJ1-6; 10 bases align to TRBD1. CDR1 LNHNV and CDR2 YYDKDF come from the germline V gene (reference sequence). The CDR3 covers 15 residues. The V and J ends lost 2 bases and 10 bases, in that order; junction bases with no gene match: 5. CDR3 sequence: CATSRNRDRGSPLHF. CDR3 bases: TGTGCCACCAGCAGAAACCGGGACAGGGGCTCACCCCTCCACTTT. The variable domain in full, with the rest retrieved from reference TRBV15 and TRBJ1-6, is DAMVIQNPRYQVTQFGKPVTLSCSQTLNHNVMYWYQQKSSQAPKLLFHYYDKDFNNEADTPDNFQSRRPNTSFCFLDIRSPGLGDTAMYLCATSRNRDRGSPLHFGNGTRLTVT.

This clone has just one count. CDR3 in amino acids: CASNSGFSYEQYF. DNA of the CDR3: TGTGCCAGCAACTCGGGATTTTCCTACGAGCAGTACTTC. This chain joins TRBV25-1 and TRBJ2-7, with a possible D match to TRBD2 (5 bases). The CDR3 has 13 amino acids. Trimming took 7 bases from V and 1 from J, leaving 11 bases between them. Germline loops: CDR1 MGHDK, CDR2 SYGVNS.

The chain joins TRBV6-6 to TRBJ1-5; TRBD1 matches 8 bases. Germline-derived CDR1 and CDR2 are MNHNY and SVGAGI (reference sequence). The CDR3 runs to 16 residues. Germline trimming cut 4 bases from V and 2 bases from J; bases unmatched to any gene: 7. CDR3 sequence: CASSSSGQGRNQPQHF. In DNA form, the CDR3 reads TGTGCCAGCAGTTCCTCCGGACAGGGACGCAATCAGCCCCAGCATTTT.

The chain links TRBV5-1 to TRBJ2-5; 7 positions agree with TRBD1. Trimming removed 4 bases from V and 0 bases from J; junction bases left unmatched: 6. This CDR3 is built from 15 residues. Germline V CDR1 and CDR2: SGHRS, YFSETQ. This CDR3 is CASSPGTDYQETQYF. CDR3 bases: TGCGCCAGCAGCCCCGGGACAGACTACCAAGAGACCCAGTACTTC.

This chain links TRBV5-4 with TRBJ2-7; TRBD2 is a possible D gene (5 bases). CDR1 and CDR2 (germline): SGHNT, YYREEE (reference sequence). The CDR3 loop spans 15 amino acids. The V end lost 5 bases, the J end lost 2 bases, and 17 bases lay between the germline ends. The CDR3 reads CASRWTDRVPYEQYF. As DNA, the CDR3 is TGTGCCAGCAGGTGGACTGATAGGGTACCCTACGAGCAGTACTTC.

The chain links TRBV9 to TRBJ1-3; D uncertain. The CDR3 contains 14 residues. Germline V gene lookup returns CDR1 SGDLS and CDR2 YYNGEE. Trimming pared 0 bases from V and 3 bases from J, leaving 7 bases between. The CDR3 region has the DNA TGTGCCAGCAGCGTAGACCCCAGTGGAAACACCATATATTTT. Translated: CASSVDPSGNTIYF.

The chain's CDR3 is CASSVAGPVSGNTIYF. The CDR3 DNA follows: TGTGCCAGCAGCGTAGCGGGACCAGTCTCTGGAAACACCATATATTTT. The chain links TRBV9 to TRBJ1-3, with D perhaps matching TRBD1 (5 bases). V was cut by 0 bases and J by 0 bases, with 10 bases left in between. The CDR3 is 16 residues long. The germline V gene encodes CDR1 SGDLS and CDR2 YYNGEE. Full variable domain (rest looked up from reference TRBV9 and TRBJ1-3): DSGVTQTPKHLITATGQRVTLRCSPRSGDLSVYWYQQSLDQGLQFLIQYYNGEERAKGNILERFSAQQFPDLHSELNLSSLELGDSALYFCASSVAGPVSGNTIYFGEGSWLTVV.

The CDR3 protein is CASSFPTYFYNEQFF. CDR3 in DNA: TGTGCCAGCAGCTTCCCCACGTATTTTTACAATGAGCAGTTCTTC. The genes are TRBV11-2 and TRBJ2-1; D gene ambiguous. This CDR3 has 15 residues. Per germline, CDR1 SGHAT and CDR2 FQNNGV. Trimming removed 3 bases from V and 4 bases from J, with 13 bases in between.

CDR3 residues: CASSQSGRSDTQYF. CDR3 DNA sequence: TGTGCCAGCAGCCAAAGCGGGCGCTCAGATACGCAGTATTTT. V and J are TRBV7-8 and TRBJ2-3; D perhaps matches TRBD2 (6 bases). Germline CDR1 and CDR2: SGHVS and FQNEAQ. Trimming stripped 5 bases from V and 4 bases from J, with 13 bases between. This CDR3 region has 14 residues.